A selection of T cell receptor beta chains follows, all from one sample in a study of shared clonotypes between healthy human individuals. TCRdb's copy holds only in-frame clones and misses some; the assay was immunoSEQ multiplex PCR. This sample has millions of clones, with over 85% found just once. The sequenced sample consisted of naive CD4+ T cells from PBMCs. The receptors were gathered from a man aged 18 to 29 in good health. Some clones in this sample may be carry-over from other donors' samples. CDR3s include the opening cysteine and the closing phenylalanine or tryptophan. The D gene is left open where the match is weak. A clone size is listed for some rows: how often the clone was seen (once, few, many), or a class if it is expanded.

>NA|TRBV28|TRBJ2-7|NA
TGTGCCAGCGACTCCTCCTACGAGCAGTACTTC
CASDSSYEQYF
>NA|TRBV13|TRBJ1-4|NA
TGTGCCAGCAGCGTCAGGGGAACTAATGAAAAACTGTTTTTT
CASSVRGTNEKLFF
>NA|TRBV19|TRBJ2-7|NA
TGTGCCACCGCCAGGGGTTACGAGCAGTACTTC
CATARGYEQYF
>NA|TRBV19|TRBJ1-1|NA
TGTGCCAGTACCCCGGGAGGACGGAACACTGAAGCTTTCTTT
CASTPGGRNTEAFF
>once|TRBV5-1|TRBJ2-5|NA
TGCGCCAGCAGACTGGCAGTTCAAGAGACCCAGTACTTC
CASRLAVQETQYF
>NA|TRBV2|TRBJ1-1|NA
TGTGCCAGCAGAGTTCAGGGGGAAGCTTTCTTT
CASRVQGEAFF
>NA|TRBV14|TRBJ2-7|NA
TGTGCCAGCAGCCGGGCGCAAGACTACGAGCAGTACTTC
CASSRAQDYEQYF
>NA|TRBV27|TRBJ2-7|NA
TGTGCCAGCAGTTTCAGGATCTCCTACGAGCAGTACTTC
CASSFRISYEQYF
>NA|TRBV5-4|TRBJ1-1|TRBD1
TGTGCCAGCAGCTCGAGATCACAGGGGTTCGACACTGAAGCTTTCTTT
CASSSRSQGFDTEAFF
>NA|TRBV10-3|TRBJ1-6|NA
TGTGCCATCAGTGAGTCGACAGGCGGTCAATCACCCCTCCACTTT
CAISESTGGQSPLHF
>NA|TRBV5-1|TRBJ2-7|NA
TGCGCCAGCAGTGCCCCGGACTACGAGCAGTACTTC
CASSAPDYEQYF
>NA|TRBV7-2|TRBJ1-5|NA
TGTGCCAGCAGCTTATTCAGGGATCAGCCCCAGCATTTT
CASSLFRDQPQHF
>NA|TRBV14|TRBJ1-1|TRBD1
TGTGCCAGCAGCTGGGACAGGAACACTGAAGCTTTCTTT
CASSWDRNTEAFF
>once|TRBV12-5|TRBJ2-6|TRBD1
TGTGCTAGTGGTTTGGGGATACAGGGGACCCTCTCTGGGGCCAACGTCCTGACTTTC
CASGLGIQGTLSGANVLTF
>NA|TRBV18|TRBJ2-1|NA
TGTGCCAGCTCACCACTACTGATCAGGGCCAGCTCCTACAATGAGCAGTTCTTC
CASSPLLIRASSYNEQFF
>NA|TRBV5-1|TRBJ1-5|NA
TGCGCCAGCAGCTTGGGGTATGACCAGCCCCAGCATTTT
CASSLGYDQPQHF
>NA|TRBV7-3|TRBJ2-3|TRBD2
TGTGCCAGCAGCCGGACTAGCGGCGCCACCGATACGCAGTATTTT
CASSRTSGATDTQYF
>once|TRBV5-1|TRBJ2-3|TRBD2
TGCGCCAGCAGCCGGGGACTAGCGGAACCCTGGGGCACAGATACGCAGTATTTT
CASSRGLAEPWGTDTQYF
>NA|TRBV28|TRBJ1-2|TRBD1
TGTGCCAGCAGTTTATACCAGGGGGCGTTTGGCTACACCTTC
CASSLYQGAFGYTF
>NA|TRBV10-2|TRBJ1-2|NA
TGCGCCACCCGAGACGGATTATATGGCTACACCTTC
CATRDGLYGYTF
>NA|TRBV6-6|TRBJ2-7|TRBD1
TGTGCCAGCACCCAAGTGGGGACAGTGGACAGAGAGCAGTACTTC
CASTQVGTVDREQYF
>NA|TRBV6-1|TRBJ1-2|NA
TGTGCCAGCAGTCCTACAACGGCTAACTATGGCTACACCTTC
CASSPTTANYGYTF
>NA|TRBV10-3|TRBJ2-3|TRBD1
TGTGCCATCAGTGAGTCCGTGACAGGGGGCACAGATACGCAGTATTTT
CAISESVTGGTDTQYF
>NA|TRBV15|TRBJ1-1|NA
TGTGCCACCAGCAGAGTAGAGGTACGGACTGAAGCTTTCTTT
CATSRVEVRTEAFF
>NA|TRBV14|TRBJ2-4|NA
TGTGCCAGCAGCCAAGATTGGGAGGGGGCAAACAAGTACTTC
CASSQDWEGANKYF
>NA|TRBV6-5|TRBJ2-7|NA
TGTGCCAGTAGGACCGGGACAACCAACTACGAGCAGTACTTC
CASRTGTTNYEQYF
>NA|TRBV2|TRBJ2-3|TRBD2
TGTGCCAGCAGTGAACTAGCGGGAGCAGTAGATACGCAGTATTTT
CASSELAGAVDTQYF
>few|TRBV6-5|TRBJ1-5|NA
TGTGCCAGCAGGCTGAACAGCTATAGCAATCAGCCCCAGCATTTT
CASRLNSYSNQPQHF
>NA|TRBV5-1|TRBJ1-5|NA
TGCGCCAGCAGCTTGGGGGACCGATCCAATCAGCCCCAGCATTTT
CASSLGDRSNQPQHF
>NA|TRBV25-1|TRBJ2-7|NA
TGTGCCACCATGAGTCCATCCTACGAGCAGTACTTC
CATMSPSYEQYF
>NA|TRBV19|TRBJ2-2|NA
TGTGCCAGTAGTATACTAACGAACACCGGGGAGCTGTTTTTT
CASSILTNTGELFF
>NA|TRBV20-1|TRBJ1-4|NA
TGCAGTGTAGGGCGGGAAAAACTGTTTTTT
CSVGREKLFF
>NA|TRBV5-6|TRBJ1-3|NA
TGTGCCAGCAGCTTGGCCTCAGGGAAGGAGTCTGGAAACACCATATATTTT
CASSLASGKESGNTIYF
>NA|TRBV5-4|TRBJ1-1|TRBD1
TGTGCCAGCAGCACCGCGACAGGGGGCGGTACTGAAGCTTTCTTT
CASSTATGGGTEAFF
>NA|TRBV7-7|TRBJ2-5|NA
TGTGCCAGCAGCCCACTAAGCCAAGAGACCCAGTACTTC
CASSPLSQETQYF
>NA|TRBV25-1|TRBJ2-1|TRBD2
TGTGCCAGCAGCCCGCGGGAGAAGCCCTACAATGAGCAGTTCTTC
CASSPREKPYNEQFF
>NA|TRBV7-2|TRBJ2-5|NA
TGTGCCAGCAGCCCCCGGGGTGGGGAGACCCAGTACTTC
CASSPRGGETQYF
>NA|TRBV5-1|TRBJ2-7|TRBD2
TGCGCCAGCAGCTTGGGGTATTCCCACCTGACTAGCGGACCCTACGAGCAGTACTTC
CASSLGYSHLTSGPYEQYF
>NA|TRBV18|TRBJ2-1|NA
TGTGCCAGCTCACCCCTCCCGACAGGTTACAATGAGCAGTTCTTC
CASSPLPTGYNEQFF
>NA|TRBV18|TRBJ2-5|NA
TGTGCCAGCTCACCGACACGCCAAGAGACCCAGTACTTC
CASSPTRQETQYF
>NA|TRBV28|TRBJ1-2|TRBD1
TGTGCCAGCAGGTGGACAGGGGTAGAGTATGGCTACACCTTC
CASRWTGVEYGYTF
>NA|TRBV2|TRBJ2-1|TRBD2
TGTGCCAGCAGACCGGGACTAGCGTCCCATGAGCAGTTCTTC
CASRPGLASHEQFF
>NA|TRBV11-2|TRBJ2-2|TRBD1
TGTGCCAGCAGCATCCTACAGGGGGCAGTCGGGGAGCTGTTTTTT
CASSILQGAVGELFF
>once|TRBV30|TRBJ2-1|TRBD2
TGTGCCTGGAAAGGGACTAGCGGGAGGACATACAATGAGCAGTTCTTC
CAWKGTSGRTYNEQFF
>NA|TRBV19|TRBJ2-5|NA
TGTGCCAGTAGTATCGGCAGGGAAGTGGAGACCCAGTACTTC
CASSIGREVETQYF
>NA|TRBV27|TRBJ2-1|TRBD2
TGTGCCAGCAGTTTATTCGGCCTAGCGGGCCGACCCAATGAGCAGTTCTTC
CASSLFGLAGRPNEQFF
>NA|TRBV6-5|TRBJ1-1|NA
TGTGCCAGCAGTTTCTTGGGGGGGGACTCTGAAGCTTTCTTT
CASSFLGGDSEAFF
>NA|TRBV5-4|TRBJ1-2|NA
TGTGCCAGCAGCTTGGATGGTCTCTATGGCTACACCTTC
CASSLDGLYGYTF
>NA|TRBV5-6|TRBJ2-3|NA
TGTGCCAGCAGCTTGGGAATCCGTAGCACAGATACGCAGTATTTT
CASSLGIRSTDTQYF
>NA|TRBV2|TRBJ2-7|NA
TGTGCCAGCAGTCCATCCGGGACGGAGAAATACTTC
CASSPSGTEKYF